Following are 11 T cell receptor beta chains from one sample sequenced in a study of identical twins. TCRdb called the 5' RACE reads again in MiXCR, with one record for every CDR3 protein. Among around 480,000 distinct CDR3 sequences listed, 14% were seen once. These same data were also listed under a study on yellow fever vaccine responses in identical twins.

The material sequenced was CD4+ T cells sorted from blood. These receptors were collected from a woman under 30 in good health.

The J gene is TRBJ1-1, the V gene TRBV5-1; weak D call: TRBD1 (6 bases). This CDR3 comprises 14 residues. Germline CDR1 and CDR2: SGHRS and YFSETQ. With 4 bases removed from V and 5 bases from J, the gap between germline ends came to 15 bases. CDR3 in DNA: TGCGCCAGCAGCGATCAGGGGACGAGGACTGAAGCTTTCTTT. Translated: CASSDQGTRTEAFF.

The rearrangement joins TRBV2 to TRBJ2-1; D may be TRBD1 (6 bases). The CDR3 totals 14 residues. V lost 8 bases, J lost 5 bases, and 16 bases lay in between. Germline loops: CDR1 SNHLY, CDR2 FYNNEI. CDR3 protein: CASVKDTGNNEQFF. The DNA for the CDR3 is TGTGCCAGCGTAAAGGACACAGGGAACAATGAGCAGTTCTTC.

This clonotype was seen at least ten times. The chain employs TRBV4-3 and TRBJ2-1; D gene uncertain. The CDR3 runs 16 residues. Trimming shortened V by 4 bases and J by 0 bases, and 13 bases separated the two germline ends. Germline values: CDR1 LGHNA, CDR2 YSLEER. CDR3 nucleotide sequence: TGCGCCAGCAGCCGCGACGGATTAAGCTCCTACAATGAGCAGTTCTTC. Its translation: CASSRDGLSSYNEQFF.

This clonotype was detected ten times or more. The rearrangement joins TRBV5-1 to TRBJ2-3; 8 nucleotides align to TRBD2. The length of the CDR3 is 14 residues. From germline, CDR1 is SGHRS and CDR2 YFSETQ. The V and J ends lost 2 bases and 6 bases, in that order; junction bases with no gene match: 5. CDR3 sequence: CASSFGTSSDTQYF. DNA of the CDR3: TGCGCCAGCAGCTTTGGGACTAGTAGTGATACGCAGTATTTT.

This clonotype was found a few times. The chain couples TRBV5-1 to TRBJ1-4, with 9 bases lining up with TRBD1. With V trimmed by 4 bases and J by 7 bases, 8 bases remained unmatched. The CDR3 consists of 15 residues. Per the germline V gene, CDR1 is SGHRS and CDR2 is YFSETQ. CDR3 sequence: CASSGTGTGFEKLFF. Written as DNA, the CDR3 is TGCGCCAGCAGCGGGACCGGGACAGGGTTTGAAAAACTGTTTTTT.

This clonotype showed up many times. Sequence at one end of the junction differs from germline and may be a read error. This chain links TRBV5-1 with TRBJ2-3, with D unclear. There are 13 residues in the CDR3. The germline V gene encodes CDR1 SGHRS and CDR2 YFSETQ. The CDR3 loop reads CASSLVGTDTQYF. The CDR3 DNA follows: TGTGCCAGCAGTTTGGTAGGGACAGATACGCAGTATTTT.

V is TRBV29-1 and J is TRBJ2-7; possibly TRBD1 for D (6 bases). Per germline, CDR1 SQVTM and CDR2 ANQGSEA. The CDR3 covers 14 residues. The V and J ends lost 0 bases and 7 bases respectively, with 16 bases between them. CDR3 residues: CSVEDRSGHSEQYF. The CDR3 DNA reads TGCAGCGTTGAAGATCGTTCGGGACACTCAGAGCAGTACTTC.

This clonotype was seen more than once but under ten times. This chain uses TRBV29-1 with TRBJ1-4; TRBD1 might be the D (5 bases). Germline V gene sequence: CDR1 SQVTM, CDR2 ANQGSEA. The CDR3 runs to 12 residues. The V end was cut by 5 bases, the J end by 7 bases, with 11 bases between. The CDR3 is CSVRGLGEKLFF. The CDR3 DNA is TGCAGCGTTCGGGGCCTGGGTGAAAAACTGTTTTTT.

This clonotype came up many times. The chain is built from TRBV7-9 and TRBJ1-2, with D uncertain. Trimming pared 1 base from V and 8 bases from J, leaving 11 bases between. Germline CDR1 is SEHNR and CDR2 is FQNEAQ (reference sequence). The CDR3 runs 13 residues. DNA of the CDR3: TGTGCCAGCAGCTTAGACGAACCTATGGGCTACACCTTC. Amino acids: CASSLDEPMGYTF.

The chain uses TRBV11-2 and TRBJ2-7; D is possibly TRBD2 (6 bases). Trimming shortened V by 5 bases and J by 1 base, and 18 bases separated the two germline ends. Germline V lookup: CDR1 SGHAT, CDR2 FQNNGV. This CDR3 contains 16 residues. The CDR3 protein is CASSPRGSSLSYEQYF. CDR3 coding DNA: TGTGCCAGCAGCCCCCGGGGGTCTTCCCTTTCCTACGAGCAGTACTTC. Full variable domain (rest looked up from reference TRBV11-2 and TRBJ2-7): EAGVAQSPRYKIIEKRQSVAFWCNPISGHATLYWYQQILGQGPKLLIQFQNNGVVDDSQLPKDRFSAERLKGVDSTLKIQPAKLEDSAVYLCASSPRGSSLSYEQYFGPGTRLTVT.

This clonotype was recorded at least ten times. The gene calls are TRBV12-3 or TRBV12-4 and TRBJ1-5, with TRBD1 identical over 7 bases. V gave up 5 bases and J gave up 7 bases; unmatched junction bases: 11. The length of the CDR3 is 15 residues. The chain's CDR3 is CASSNVDRAVQPQHF. DNA of the CDR3: TGTGCCAGCAGTAATGTTGACAGGGCTGTACAGCCCCAGCATTTT.